This TCR beta chain emerged from a study of human versus mouse CDR3 diversity and MHC coevolution. Across the whole study: immunoSEQ was reported to reach one in 200,000 T cells sensitivity. Findings and caveats of the study: Humans had the largest estimated TCR beta repertoire, around 1.6 million clonotypes.

The CDR3 totals 15 residues. Trimming shortened V by 1 base and J by 2 bases, and 12 bases separated the two germline ends. Germline-derived CDR1 and CDR2 are LNHDA and SQIVND (reference sequence). Assay used: immunoSEQ multiplex PCR; TCRdb lists only in-frame clones, some missing. This table has 86,000 or so clones, 93% appearing once. As regards this clone: Its antigen is still unknown.

The sample was naive CD4+ T cells from blood. Subset here: CD45RO-negative CD62L-positive naive CD4 T cells. The chain combines TRBV19 with TRBJ2-7, with a weak D call TRBD1 (6 bases). The TCR comes from a person aged 25 to 69 in good health. The CDR3 is CASSIGGTRTYEQYF. For the CDR3, the DNA is TGTGCCAGTAGTATAGGAGGGACAAGAACCTACGAGCAGTACTTC.